A single sample gave rise to the 26 T cell receptor beta chains below, sequenced in a study of T-cell reconstitution after alpha-beta-depleted transplantation in children. Preparation of the TCRbeta library involved a method that used unique molecular identifiers. TCRdb ran MiXCR on the PCR reads and lists one entry per CDR3 protein. This table has about 260,000 distinct CDR3 sequences, approximately 10% appearing once. This specimen was peripheral blood, taken 180 days after TCRalphabeta/CD19-depleted stem cell transplant. These receptors all come from a male patient aged 2 to 9 who had a stem cell transplant for chronic granulomatous disease, so the T cells may come from the graft donor.

This clonotype occurred a few times. This rearrangement joins TRBV7-9 to TRBJ2-3; 7 bases are a match to TRBD1. The length of the CDR3 is 17 residues. The germline V gene has CDR1 SEHNR and CDR2 FQNEAQ (reference sequence). V was pared by 5 bases and J by 2 bases, with 13 bases of the junction left unmatched. Written as DNA, the CDR3 is TGTGCCAGCAGCCCCCGCCCGACAGGGATTCCCACAGATACGCAGTATTTT. It yields the protein CASSPRPTGIPTDTQYF. The entire variable domain, with the rest obtained from reference TRBV7-9 and TRBJ2-3, is as follows: DTGVSQNPRHKITKRGQNVTFRCDPISEHNRLYWYRQTLGQGPEFLTYFQNEAQLEKSRLLSDRFSAERPKGSFSTLEIQRTEQGDSAMYLCASSPRPTGIPTDTQYFGPGTRLTVL.

Many counts were recorded for this clonotype. The rearrangement links TRBV12-3 or TRBV12-4 to TRBJ2-1, with TRBD2 matching over 16 bases. This CDR3 spans 17 amino acids. With V trimmed by 5 bases and J by 7 bases, 8 bases remained unmatched. In nucleotides, the CDR3 is TGTGCCAGCAGTGGCCCGGGACTAGCGGGAGGGCCGAATGAGCAGTTCTTC. This sequence encodes CASSGPGLAGGPNEQFF.

This clonotype was counted at least ten times. The chain links TRBV20-1 to TRBJ2-7; TRBD1 matches 9 bases. Germline-derived CDR1 and CDR2 are DFQATT and SNEGSKA (reference sequence). The CDR3 has 14 amino acids. The trim removed 2 bases at V and 4 bases at J, leaving 6 bases unmatched. Here the CDR3 DNA reads TGCAGTGCTAGACCCATGACAGGGGGGTACGAGCAGTACTTC. This encodes CSARPMTGGYEQYF.

This clonotype was seen many times. The chain carries TRBV7-2 and TRBJ2-7, with TRBD2 matching 10 bases. Germline V gene sequence: CDR1 SGHTA, CDR2 FQGNSA. The CDR3 is made up of 16 amino acids. V trimming: 3 bases; J trimming: 3 bases; junction bases outside the gene matches: 8. DNA for the CDR3: TGTGCCAGCAGCTTTCTAGCAGCGGGAGGGGTCTACGAGCAGTACTTC. Encoded protein: CASSFLAAGGVYEQYF.

A remark on this clonotype: This may come from a read error, since a much larger clone is one base off. The chain couples TRBV2 to TRBJ1-5, with D possibly matching TRBD1 (5 bases). The CDR3 covers 20 residues. Germline CDR1 is SNHLY and CDR2 is FYNNEI. The CDR3: CASRGRQTKIPVMRNHPQHF. CDR3 nucleotide sequence: TGTGCCAGCAGGGGAAGACAGACAAAAATCCCTGTGATGCGCAATCACCCCCAGCATTTT.

Worth noting for this clonotype: A read error may explain this, as a much larger clone is one base away. The V call is TRBV19, the J call TRBJ2-1; tentative D call: TRBD2 (6 bases). CDR3 length: 14 residues. From germline, CDR1 is LNHDA and CDR2 SQIVND (reference sequence). Here the CDR3 reads CSSSGSRSYNEQFF. CDR3 in DNA: TGTTCCAGTAGCGGTTCCCGCTCCTACAATGAGCAGTTCTTC.

This clonotype was found many times. The rearrangement links TRBV7-3 to TRBJ2-3, with 9 bases that match TRBD2. V trimming: 5 bases; J trimming: 4 bases; junction bases outside the gene matches: 7. The CDR3 has 15 residues. Germline CDR1 and CDR2: SGHTA and FQGTGA. This CDR3 is CASSPGLAGADTQYF. In DNA, the CDR3 is TGTGCCAGCAGCCCCGGTTTAGCGGGAGCAGATACGCAGTATTTT.

In its sample, this clonotype was seen many times. The chain couples TRBV5-5 to TRBJ2-1; possible D gene TRBD2, 6 bases. Germline V gene data show CDR1 as SGHKS and CDR2 as YYEKEE (reference sequence). V lost 3 bases and J lost 10, with 29 bases in between. The CDR3 runs 18 residues. In nucleotides, the CDR3 is TGTGCCAGCAGCTGGGTGTTGGCTTGGGGGGTTGTTTTGGGGGAGCAGTTCTTC. Residues: CASSWVLAWGVVLGEQFF.

The rearrangement joins TRBV14 to TRBJ2-1; 10 bases are a match to TRBD2. Germline lookup yields CDR1 SGHDN and CDR2 FVKESK. V lost 5 bases and J lost 4; bases outside the gene matches: 5. This CDR3 comprises 15 residues. The CDR3 bases are TGTGCCAGCAGCGAGGTAGCGGGGGGATACAATGAGCAGTTCTTC. Residues: CASSEVAGGYNEQFF. The whole variable domain, remainder taken from reference TRBV14 and TRBJ2-1, is EAGVTQFPSHSVIEKGQTVTLRCDPISGHDNLYWYRRVMGKEIKFLLHFVKESKQDESGMPNNRFLAERTGGTYSTLKVQPAELEDSGVYFCASSEVAGGYNEQFFGPGTRLTVL.

This clonotype was observed at least ten times. This chain uses TRBV7-9 with TRBJ2-1, with a weak D call TRBD2 (5 bases). This CDR3 has 15 amino acids. Trimming shortened V by 2 bases and J by 4 bases, and 12 bases separated the two germline ends. Germline V CDR1 and CDR2: SEHNR, FQNEAQ (reference sequence). The CDR3 DNA reads TGTGCCAGCAGCTTATTACCCGGGGTGTACAATGAGCAGTTCTTC. It encodes CASSLLPGVYNEQFF.

This clonotype came up many times. The chain couples TRBV5-1 to TRBJ2-7; 7 bases map to TRBD2. There are 15 residues in the CDR3. Germline CDR1 reads SGHRS; CDR2 reads YFSETQ. With V trimmed by 1 base and J by 2 bases, 6 bases remained unmatched. CDR3 DNA: TGCGCCAGCAGCTTGAAGGCTAGCGGCACCTACGAGCAGTACTTC. Translating gives CASSLKASGTYEQYF.

This clonotype was detected ten times or more. V usage is TRBV29-1 and J usage is TRBJ2-3; D unresolved. The CDR3 is made up of 12 amino acids. CDR1 is SQVTM and CDR2 is ANQGSEA in the germline V gene. V gave up 4 bases and J gave up 1 base, with 6 bases separating them. CDR3 bases: TGCAGCGTTGCCCCGGGCACAGATACGCAGTATTTT. As protein: CSVAPGTDTQYF.

This clonotype was observed many times. The chain uses TRBV20-1 and TRBJ1-2; 8 nucleotides align to TRBD1. The length of the CDR3 is 15 residues. Germline values: CDR1 DFQATT, CDR2 SNEGSKA (reference sequence). Trimming removed 5 bases from V and 3 bases from J; junction bases left unmatched: 11. CDR3 coding DNA: TGCAGTGCTGATTCAACAGGGGGACGGGACTATGGCTACACCTTC. It encodes CSADSTGGRDYGYTF.

Many counts were recorded for this clonotype. The J gene is TRBJ2-5, the V gene TRBV20-1; D not resolved. Deletions cut 0 bases from V and 3 bases from J, with 8 bases between. This CDR3 has 13 amino acids. CDR1 and CDR2 (germline): DFQATT, SNEGSKA (reference sequence). CDR3 sequence: CSARDWGKETQYF. The CDR3 DNA follows: TGCAGTGCTAGAGATTGGGGTAAAGAGACCCAGTACTTC.

This clonotype was observed at least ten times. The CDR3 reads CASSKALASGSLGDTQYF. As DNA, the CDR3 is TGTGCCAGCAGCAAAGCTTTGGCTAGCGGGAGTCTTGGAGATACGCAGTATTTT. This chain connects TRBV21-1 to TRBJ2-3; the D segment call TRBD2 is taken from the table without a DNA check. TRBV21-1 is labeled a pseudogene. The CDR3 sequence is 18 residues long.

This clonotype has a count of ten or more. The chain couples TRBV15 to TRBJ1-6; D not certain. The CDR3 length is 13 residues. Per the germline V gene, CDR1 is LNHNV and CDR2 is YYDKDF (reference sequence). V lost 4 bases and J lost 7, with 8 bases in between. The CDR3 region is CATSNRGNSPLHF. CDR3 DNA sequence: TGTGCCACCAGCAACCGGGGAAATTCACCCCTCCACTTT.

This clonotype was detected a few times. The chain uses TRBV30 and TRBJ2-1, with 11 bases fitting TRBD2. The CDR3 contains 16 residues. Germline lookup yields CDR1 GTSNPN and CDR2 SVGIG (reference sequence). Germline trimming cut 1 base from V and 3 bases from J; bases unmatched to any gene: 5. CDR3 protein: CAWSGQGLADYNEQFF. In DNA form, the CDR3 reads TGTGCCTGGAGTGGTCAGGGACTAGCGGACTACAATGAGCAGTTCTTC.

The table lists this clonotype with many counts. The rearrangement joins TRBV20-1 to TRBJ2-7; 7 nucleotides align to TRBD2. The CDR3 totals 14 residues. The germline V gene encodes CDR1 DFQATT and CDR2 SNEGSKA (reference sequence). V was pared by 6 bases and J by 4 bases, with 12 bases of the junction left unmatched. The CDR3 region is CSAEDGRERYEQYF. The CDR3 coding sequence is TGCAGTGCAGAAGATGGGCGGGAGAGGTACGAGCAGTACTTC.

This clonotype showed up just once. This may be a read error: a much more frequent sequence differs by one nucleotide. The chain has TRBV5-5 and TRBJ2-6; the match to TRBD1 covers 7 bases. The CDR3 consists of 16 residues. Per the germline V gene, CDR1 is SGHKS and CDR2 is YYEKEE (reference sequence). V shed 2 bases and J 3 bases; nucleotides not matched to a gene: 5. CDR3: CASSLDRVGGANVLTF. The DNA of the CDR3 is TGTGCCAGCAGCTTAGACAGGGTTGGTGGGGCCAACGTCCTGACTTTC.

The chain combines TRBV12-3 or TRBV12-4 with TRBJ2-1, with TRBD2 matching 9 bases. The V and J ends lost 7 bases and 0 bases, in that order; junction bases with no gene match: 16. The CDR3 loop spans 19 amino acids. CDR3 coding DNA: TGTGCCAGCAAAGGGGGCCTTGCGGGAGGGGTAAACTCCTACAATGAGCAGTTCTTC. This codes for CASKGGLAGGVNSYNEQFF.

In regard to this clonotype: Being one base from a much bigger clone, this may be a read error. The genes are TRBV12-3 or TRBV12-4 and TRBJ2-3; a weak D match, TRBD2 (5 bases). The CDR3 sequence is 16 residues long. CDR3: CASSLHSRRSTDTRYF. As DNA, the CDR3 is TGTGCCAGCAGTTTACATTCAAGGAGGAGCACAGATACGCGGTATTTT.

This clonotype has a count of ten or more. This chain connects TRBV29-1 to TRBJ2-7; a possible D gene is TRBD1 (6 bases). V was cut by 6 bases and J by 2 bases, with 20 bases left in between. The CDR3 loop spans 15 amino acids. Germline V CDR1 and CDR2: SQVTM, ANQGSEA. The CDR3 DNA follows: TGCAGCGTCGAAAGCAGACAGGTTAGCCCCTACGAGCAGTACTTC. This encodes CSVESRQVSPYEQYF.

Many counts were recorded for this clonotype. The chain employs TRBV6-2 or TRBV6-3 and TRBJ2-1; D is possibly TRBD1 or TRBD2 (5 bases each). Per germline, CDR1 MNHEY and CDR2 SVGEGT. The CDR3 is made up of 13 amino acids. V was trimmed by 6 bases and J by 7 bases, leaving 13 bases between them. The CDR3 sequence: CASRRDGGNEQFF. The CDR3 DNA follows: TGTGCCAGCAGGAGGGATGGGGGTAATGAGCAGTTCTTC.

This clonotype was observed at least ten times. The chain carries TRBV7-9 and TRBJ1-1, with D hard to call. The CDR3 sequence is 17 residues long. Trimming removed 2 bases from V and 2 bases from J, with 18 bases in between. Germline assignment: CDR1 SEHNR and CDR2 FQNEAQ (reference sequence). The CDR3 DNA reads as TGTGCCAGCAGCTTAACCTTAAGTCACCTCTTTAACACTGAAGCTTTCTTT. Amino acid sequence: CASSLTLSHLFNTEAFF.

Many counts were recorded for this clonotype. The V and J genes are TRBV6-5 and TRBJ2-1; D remains unclear. Trimming stripped 5 bases from V and 5 bases from J, with 7 bases between. Per germline, CDR1 MNHEY and CDR2 SVGAGI. The CDR3 is 12 amino acids. The CDR3 DNA reads as TGTGCCAGCAGTCAGAGTCACAATGAGCAGTTCTTC. Translation: CASSQSHNEQFF.

This clonotype was recorded at least ten times. The chain links TRBV7-9 to TRBJ1-2, with D maybe TRBD1 (5 bases). The CDR3 is 13 residues long. The V gene lost 7 bases and the J gene lost 4 bases, with 13 bases spanning the gap. CDR1 is SEHNR, CDR2 FQNEAQ, per germline (reference sequence). CDR3 sequence (DNA): TGTGCCAGCATCCTAACCGGGGCCTATGGCTACACCTTC. Protein sequence: CASILTGAYGYTF. Full variable domain (rest looked up from reference TRBV7-9 and TRBJ1-2): DTGVSQNPRHKITKRGQNVTFRCDPISEHNRLYWYRQTLGQGPEFLTYFQNEAQLEKSRLLSDRFSAERPKGSFSTLEIQRTEQGDSAMYLCASILTGAYGYTFGSGTRLTVV.